Presented here are 25 T cell receptor beta chains from one specimen sequenced in a study of beta chain features in type 1 diabetes. TCRB transcripts that were expressed got sequenced, as all of the isolated RNA had been reverse transcribed. The protocol was immunoSEQ multiplex PCR, while the TCRdb copy is restricted to in-frame clones and leaves out a portion. The profile shows hundreds of thousands of clones, around 7.6% of them singletons. Sequenced: central memory CD4+ T cells from blood. Every receptor here comes from a woman between 18 and 30 years old in good health.

Regarding this clone: Other nucleotide sequences in the sample specify the same CDR3. The chain uses TRBV9 and TRBJ2-7; 10 bases agree with TRBD2. Trimming cost V 0 bases and J 4 bases; bases outside gene matches: 1. The CDR3 is 14 amino acids. Germline V lookup: CDR1 SGDLS, CDR2 YYNGEE. DNA of the CDR3: TGTGCCAGCAGCGTAGCTAGCGGGAGTTACGAGCAGTACTTC. It encodes CASSVASGSYEQYF.

The rearrangement joins TRBV5-4 to TRBJ2-1; TRBD2 matches at 12 bases. Trimming took 4 bases from V and 8 from J; bases not matched to a gene: 7. From germline, CDR1 is SGHNT and CDR2 YYREEE (reference sequence). The CDR3 spans 15 residues. Written as DNA, the CDR3 is TGTGCCAGCAGCCCTAGCGGGAGGGCCTTCGATGAGCAGTTCTTC. Its protein is CASSPSGRAFDEQFF.

This clone was seen ten or more times. V usage is TRBV2 and J usage is TRBJ2-5, with D possibly TRBD1 on 7 matching bases. This CDR3 region has 13 residues. The V gene's germline CDR1 is SNHLY and CDR2 FYNNEI. The germline V and J ends were trimmed by 6 bases and 5 bases, with 13 bases remaining between them. The CDR3 DNA reads TGTGCCAGCAGACAGGGGAGGTTGGAGACCCAGTACTTC. Encoded protein: CASRQGRLETQYF.

This clone was detected only a few times. The chain joins TRBV10-2 to TRBJ2-6; no reliable D call. V lost 5 bases and J lost 2, with 7 bases in between. CDR1 and CDR2 from the germline V gene are WSHSY and SAAADI. The CDR3 has 14 amino acids. CDR3 nucleotides: TGCGCCAGCAGTAGGACGGCTGGGGCCAACGTCCTGACTTTC. This encodes CASSRTAGANVLTF.

The rearrangement uses TRBV28 and TRBJ1-1, with TRBD1 matching over 7 bases. This CDR3 region has 14 residues. Germline-derived CDR1 and CDR2 are MDHEN and SYDVKM. V lost 6 bases to trimming and J lost 1 base; unmatched junction nucleotides: 5. CDR3 sequence (DNA): TGTGCCAGCAGCTTAGGGGGCGCGAACACTGAAGCTTTCTTT. Amino acids: CASSLGGANTEAFF. The full variable domain, in which reference TRBV28 and TRBJ1-1 provide the parts outside the CDR3, is DVKVTQSSRYLVKRTGEKVFLECVQDMDHENMFWYRQDPGLGLRLIYFSYDVKMKEKGDIPEGYSVSREKKERFSLILESASTNQTSMYLCASSLGGANTEAFFGQGTRLTVV.

The rearrangement links TRBV7-2 to TRBJ1-5; D ambiguous. The germline gives CDR1 SGHTA, CDR2 FQGNSA. CDR3 length: 13 amino acids. V gave up 4 bases and J gave up 6 bases, with 10 bases separating them. DNA of the CDR3: TGTGCCAGCAGCTCCGTGGGTATTCAGCCCCAGCATTTT. It codes for CASSSVGIQPQHF.

This clone came up a few times. The chain uses TRBV18 and TRBJ2-3, with D uncertain. Trimming pared 5 bases from V and 2 bases from J, leaving 11 bases between. Germline assignment: CDR1 KGHSH and CDR2 LQKENI. The CDR3 runs to 14 residues. CDR3 sequence reads: CASSSFGNTDTQYF. CDR3 coding DNA: TGTGCCAGCTCAAGTTTTGGCAACACAGATACGCAGTATTTT.

This clone was seen only a few times. V is TRBV15 and J is TRBJ2-2, with no clear D. Germline V CDR1 and CDR2: LNHNV, YYDKDF (reference sequence). The V end lost 1 base, the J end lost 5 bases, and 11 bases lay between the germline ends. This CDR3 is built from 15 residues. CDR3 bases: TGTGCCACCAGCAGAGGTCCAGTAGGGACCGGGGAGCTGTTTTTT. Its protein product is CATSRGPVGTGELFF. The variable domain in full, completed from reference TRBV15 and TRBJ2-2, reads DAMVIQNPRYQVTQFGKPVTLSCSQTLNHNVMYWYQQKSSQAPKLLFHYYDKDFNNEADTPDNFQSRRPNTSFCFLDIRSPGLGDTAMYLCATSRGPVGTGELFFGEGSRLTVL.

The genes are TRBV7-8 and TRBJ2-7; D gene uncertain. The CDR3 is made up of 12 amino acids. Germline CDR1 SGHVS, CDR2 FQNEAQ. The germline V and J ends were trimmed by 1 base and 4 bases, with 5 bases remaining between them. The CDR3: CASSLDPYEQYF. The CDR3 region has the DNA TGTGCCAGCAGCTTAGATCCGTACGAGCAGTACTTC. The whole variable domain, remainder taken from reference TRBV7-8 and TRBJ2-7, is GAGVSQSPRYKVAKRGQDVALRCDPISGHVSLFWYQQALGQGPEFLTYFQNEAQLDKSGLPSDRFFAERPEGSVSTLKIQRTQQEDSAVYLCASSLDPYEQYFGPGTRLTVT.

This clone occurred once. The rearrangement uses TRBV4-2 and TRBJ2-1, with 8 bases that match TRBD2. The V gene's germline CDR1 is LGHNA and CDR2 YNFKEQ. Losses at the gene ends were 0 bases for V and 6 bases for J; bases not matched to a gene: 7. The CDR3 length is 16 residues. This CDR3 reads CASSQDTSGSPNEQFF. CDR3 DNA sequence: TGTGCCAGCAGCCAAGATACCAGCGGGAGTCCCAATGAGCAGTTCTTC.

The chain has TRBV9 and TRBJ1-2, with D hard to call. V was pared by 0 bases and J by 2 bases, with 8 bases between. The CDR3 loop spans 14 amino acids. Looked up from germline, CDR1 is SGDLS and CDR2 is YYNGEE. CDR3 amino acids: CASSVEPENYGYTF. CDR3 in DNA: TGTGCCAGCAGCGTAGAACCAGAGAACTATGGCTACACCTTC.

In this sample, this clone turned up many times. The V call is TRBV7-9, the J call TRBJ2-2; D ambiguous. V shed 2 bases and J shed 2 bases, with 6 bases lying between them. Germline V gene sequence: CDR1 SEHNR, CDR2 FQNEAQ (reference sequence). The CDR3 is made up of 14 amino acids. CDR3 loop: CASSLIRNTGELFF. The CDR3 nucleotides are TGTGCCAGCAGCTTAATCAGAAACACCGGGGAGCTGTTTTTT.

This chain uses TRBV27 with TRBJ2-1, with 10 bases fitting TRBD1. V lost 6 bases, J lost 0 bases, and 5 bases stayed unmatched. Germline CDR1 MNHEY, CDR2 SMNVEV (reference sequence). The CDR3 spans 16 residues. The CDR3: CASRRDRGSSYNEQFF. For the CDR3, the DNA is TGTGCCAGCAGAAGGGACAGGGGAAGCTCCTACAATGAGCAGTTCTTC.

The chain uses TRBV27 and TRBJ2-7; 9 bases map to TRBD1. Germline V gives CDR1 MNHEY, CDR2 SMNVEV (reference sequence). V trimming: 0 bases; J trimming: 3 bases; junction bases outside the gene matches: 0. There are 14 residues in the CDR3. CDR3 loop: CASSLSTGGYEQYF. The CDR3 bases are TGTGCCAGCAGTTTATCGACAGGGGGCTACGAGCAGTACTTC.

This clone came up a few times. The V gene is TRBV29-1, the J gene TRBJ1-4, with 7 positions matching TRBD1. This CDR3 comprises 12 residues. V gave up 5 bases and J gave up 8 bases; unmatched junction bases: 5. Germline CDR1 and CDR2: SQVTM and ANQGSEA. Written as DNA, the CDR3 is TGCAGCGTTACAGGGGCAGGGGAAAAACTGTTTTTT. Translation: CSVTGAGEKLFF.

This clone was picked up many times. The chain links TRBV7-8 to TRBJ1-4, with D tentatively TRBD1 (5 bases). This CDR3 is 18 amino acids long. The V gene lost 1 base and the J gene lost 8 bases, with 23 bases spanning the gap. Germline CDR1 and CDR2: SGHVS and FQNEAQ. The CDR3 bases are TGTGCCAGCAGCTTAGTCGCCACAACCCTAACAGGCGGCGAAAAACTGTTTTTT. Residues: CASSLVATTLTGGEKLFF.

This clone was seen a few times. The chain has TRBV27 and TRBJ2-2; tentatively, D is TRBD1 or TRBD2 (5 bases each). V was trimmed by 5 bases and J by 3 bases, leaving 10 bases between them. This CDR3 is built from 14 residues. Germline assignment: CDR1 MNHEY and CDR2 SMNVEV (reference sequence). CDR3: CASSRDRYTGELFF. The CDR3 nucleotides read TGTGCCAGCAGTCGGGACCGGTACACCGGGGAGCTGTTTTTT.

V is TRBV25-1 and J is TRBJ2-3; 8 nucleotides line up with TRBD1. The CDR3 contains 17 residues. V gave up 4 bases and J gave up 4 bases; unmatched junction bases: 13. Germline lookup yields CDR1 MGHDK and CDR2 SYGVNS. The CDR3 DNA follows: TGTGCCAGCAGTGGGCGCGGTTGGCAGGGGGCATCAGATACGCAGTATTTT. Residues: CASSGRGWQGASDTQYF. The full variable domain, in which reference TRBV25-1 and TRBJ2-3 provide the parts outside the CDR3, is EADIYQTPRYLVIGTGKKITLECSQTMGHDKMYWYQQDPGMELHLIHYSYGVNSTEKGDLSSESTVSRIRTEHFPLTLESARPSHTSQYLCASSGRGWQGASDTQYFGPGTRLTVL.

The table lists this clone with many counts. The chain is built from TRBV27 and TRBJ2-5; TRBD2 is a possible D gene (5 bases). The CDR3 sequence is 14 residues long. The V gene lost 2 bases and the J gene lost 7 bases, with 14 bases spanning the gap. The germline V gene encodes CDR1 MNHEY and CDR2 SMNVEV (reference sequence). CDR3 sequence reads: CASSLAEASGTQYF. The CDR3 DNA reads as TGTGCCAGCAGTTTAGCGGAGGCCAGCGGGACCCAGTACTTC.

A few counts support this clone. The chain links TRBV5-6 to TRBJ1-2, with D possibly being TRBD1 (5 bases). Germline V lookup: CDR1 SGHDT, CDR2 YYEEEE. Trimming cost V 1 base and J 7 bases, with 11 bases left between them. CDR3 length: 13 residues. The CDR3 sequence: CASSLMQGSGYTF. The CDR3 DNA follows: TGTGCCAGCAGCTTGATGCAGGGTTCTGGCTACACCTTC.

This clone was picked up a small number of times. The V and J genes are TRBV15 and TRBJ2-1, with a possible D match to TRBD1 (5 bases). The CDR3 is 15 amino acids. V was shortened by 0 bases and J by 3 bases, with 9 bases between the two germline ends. CDR1 and CDR2 (germline): LNHNV, YYDKDF (reference sequence). Here the CDR3 reads CATSRDWGRYNEQFF. CDR3 DNA sequence: TGTGCCACCAGCAGAGATTGGGGCCGCTACAATGAGCAGTTCTTC.

The CDR3 sequence is CASSSLNRRSPRNYEQYF. In DNA form, the CDR3 reads TGTGCCAGCAGCTCACTAAATCGACGGTCACCAAGAAACTACGAGCAGTACTTC. The V and J genes are TRBV7-2 and TRBJ2-7; D unresolved. The CDR3 consists of 18 residues. Trimming stripped 4 bases from V and 3 bases from J, with 25 bases between. Germline V gene lookup returns CDR1 SGHTA and CDR2 FQGNSA.

Ten or more counts support this clone. The V call is TRBV28, the J call TRBJ2-1; 14 bases match TRBD2. The CDR3 covers 16 residues. Per germline, CDR1 MDHEN and CDR2 SYDVKM. V lost 6 bases to trimming and J lost 6 bases; unmatched junction nucleotides: 7. CDR3 protein: CASRGLAGVFSNEQFF. CDR3 in DNA: TGTGCCAGCAGGGGACTAGCGGGAGTCTTTTCCAATGAGCAGTTCTTC.

This rearrangement joins TRBV5-1 to TRBJ2-7; 9 bases agree with TRBD1. With V trimmed by 3 bases and J by 2 bases, 9 bases remained unmatched. The CDR3 is made up of 16 amino acids. In germline, CDR1 is SGHRS, CDR2 YFSETQ. Here the CDR3 DNA reads TGCGCCAGCAGCTCTACAGGGACAGGGCTCCCCTACGAGCAGTACTTC. Translation gives CASSSTGTGLPYEQYF.

This clone turned up a few times. The gene calls are TRBV5-1 and TRBJ2-5; a possible D gene is TRBD2 (5 bases). V dropped 0 bases and J dropped 5 bases, with 14 bases sitting between them. CDR3 size: 15 residues. CDR1 and CDR2 from the germline V gene are SGHRS and YFSETQ. The CDR3 spells CASSLVGSGLETQYF. The CDR3 DNA is TGCGCCAGCAGCTTGGTAGGCAGCGGACTGGAGACCCAGTACTTC.